This TCR beta chain was identified in a study of response to subunit inactivated influenza vaccine. Whole-study results and caveats: It was suggested by the authors that few new T cells are recruited by each seasonal influenza vaccination.

One entry per CDR3 protein, called by TCRdb with MiXCR from the RT-PCR reads. The top ten hold 1.5% to 2% of the sample, which has fewer than 550,000 distinct CDR3 sequences, roughly 23% seen once. The CDR3 contains 17 residues. The V gene's germline CDR1 is MNHEY and CDR2 SVGEGT. The ends lost 2 bases at V and 0 bases at J; junction bases unmatched: 5. As to this clonotype: The antigen is undetermined.

This TCR came from a man aged 50 to 59 who received an inactivated influenza vaccine. V is TRBV6-2 or TRBV6-3 and J is TRBJ2-5; 11 nucleotides agree with TRBD2. The input for sequencing was CD4+ T cells sorted from PBMCs, taken 4 to 6 days after vaccination. This CDR3 is CASSYPRLAGNQETQYF. In DNA, the CDR3 is TGTGCCAGCAGTTACCCACGACTAGCGGGGAACCAAGAGACCCAGTACTTC.